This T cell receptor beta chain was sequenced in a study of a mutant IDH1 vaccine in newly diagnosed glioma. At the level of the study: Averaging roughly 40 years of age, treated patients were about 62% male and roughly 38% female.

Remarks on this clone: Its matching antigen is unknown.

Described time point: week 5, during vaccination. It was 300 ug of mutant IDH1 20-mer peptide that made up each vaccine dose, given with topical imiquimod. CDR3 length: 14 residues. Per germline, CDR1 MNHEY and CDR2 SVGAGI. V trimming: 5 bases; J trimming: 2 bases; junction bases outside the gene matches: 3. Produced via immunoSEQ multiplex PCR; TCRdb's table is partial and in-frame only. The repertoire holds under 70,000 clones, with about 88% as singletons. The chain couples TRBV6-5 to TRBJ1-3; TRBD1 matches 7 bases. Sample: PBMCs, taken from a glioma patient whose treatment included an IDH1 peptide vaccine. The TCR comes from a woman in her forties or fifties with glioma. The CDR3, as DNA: TGTGCCAGCAGTGACAGGGTGACTGGAAACACCATATATTTT. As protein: CASSDRVTGNTIYF.